These 27 T cell receptor beta chains share one sample of origin, sequenced in a study of T cell responses to AZD1222 COVID-19 vaccine. Assay used: immunoSEQ multiplex PCR; TCRdb lists only in-frame clones, some missing. Among 95,000 to 100,000 clones listed, approximately 94% were seen once. The source material was peripheral blood, sampled on day 0 of AZD1222 vaccination. Receptor source: an adult in good health.

The genes are TRBV9 and TRBJ1-6; tentatively, D is TRBD1 (5 bases). This CDR3 is 18 amino acids long. Germline-derived CDR1 and CDR2 are SGDLS and YYNGEE. V was pared by 3 bases and J by 3 bases, with 19 bases between. In DNA form, the CDR3 reads TGTGCCAGCAGCGCTGGGGCGGGGCAGCGAATCTATAATTCACCCCTCCACTTT. It encodes CASSAGAGQRIYNSPLHF.

The CDR3 coding sequence is TGTGCCAGCAGCCGCGTAGGCGAGACCCAGTACTTC. Translation: CASSRVGETQYF. This sequence joins TRBV7-7 and TRBJ2-5; no definite D call. V lost 5 bases, J lost 5 bases, and 9 bases lay in between. Per germline, CDR1 SSHAT and CDR2 FNYEAQ (reference sequence). The CDR3 extends over 12 amino acids.

The rearrangement joins TRBV5-8 to TRBJ1-5; D ambiguous. V was pared by 2 bases and J by 1 base, with 7 bases between. Germline V gene sequence: CDR1 SGHTS, CDR2 YDEGEE. The length of the CDR3 is 14 residues. CDR3 coding DNA: TGTGCCAGCAGCTTAGGGCAGAGCAATCAGCCCCAGCATTTT. Amino acid sequence: CASSLGQSNQPQHF.

The chain uses TRBV7-9 and TRBJ1-1, with unresolved D. Germline CDR1 SEHNR, CDR2 FQNEAQ (reference sequence). The V and J ends lost 5 bases and 1 base respectively, with 8 bases between them. This CDR3 is built from 13 residues. The CDR3 DNA follows: TGTGCCAGCAGCATAAAGGGGAACACTGAAGCTTTCTTT. This gives the protein CASSIKGNTEAFF. The full variable domain, its missing parts supplied by reference TRBV7-9 and TRBJ1-1, is DTGVSQNPRHKITKRGQNVTFRCDPISEHNRLYWYRQTLGQGPEFLTYFQNEAQLEKSRLLSDRFSAERPKGSFSTLEIQRTEQGDSAMYLCASSIKGNTEAFFGQGTRLTVV.

The chain has TRBV7-9 and TRBJ2-1; no firm D call. V was clipped by 2 bases and J by 6 bases, with 5 bases between them. The V gene's germline CDR1 is SEHNR and CDR2 FQNEAQ (reference sequence). The CDR3 contains 12 residues. Here the CDR3 reads CASSLRSNEQFF. CDR3 DNA sequence: TGTGCCAGCAGCTTAAGGAGCAATGAGCAGTTCTTC.

The CDR3 protein is CASSIGGNTGELFF. CDR3 bases: TGTGCCAGCAGCATTGGAGGGAACACCGGGGAGCTGTTTTTT. The chain carries TRBV7-2 and TRBJ2-2; TRBD2 might be the D (5 bases). The CDR3 is 14 residues long. Between the trimmed V and J ends, which lost 5 bases and 1 base, there was a span of 8 bases. Germline V gene data show CDR1 as SGHTA and CDR2 as FQGNSA.

Only a few counts were recorded for this clone. This sequence joins TRBV30 and TRBJ1-2; D is unclear. V lost 0 bases and J lost 3, with 23 bases in between. The CDR3 is 18 amino acids. CDR1 and CDR2 (germline): GTSNPN, SVGIG (reference sequence). The CDR3, as DNA: TGTGCCTGGAGTGTCCCGACCCACCAAGAGGGATTGGACTATGGCTACACCTTC. Its protein is CAWSVPTHQEGLDYGYTF.

This clone appeared a few times. This chain links TRBV10-2 with TRBJ1-2, with D tentatively TRBD1 (6 bases). CDR1 WSHSY and CDR2 SAAADI come from the germline V gene. The CDR3 extends over 17 amino acids. The ends were cut back, 6 bases at V and 4 bases at J, with 24 bases in the middle. For the CDR3, the DNA is TGCGCCAGCAGCGAGGAAATACGGGGGGCCTTAACCTATGGCTACACCTTC. Its protein is CASSEEIRGALTYGYTF.

V and J are TRBV7-9 and TRBJ2-5; 12 bases fit TRBD2. Germline CDR1 SEHNR, CDR2 FQNEAQ (reference sequence). Losses at the gene ends were 5 bases for V and 4 bases for J; bases not matched to a gene: 14. The CDR3 has 18 amino acids. The CDR3: CASSLGTSGQNLAETQYF. The CDR3 DNA is TGTGCCAGCAGCCTGGGGACTAGCGGGCAAAATTTAGCAGAGACCCAGTACTTC.

The chain has TRBV12-3 or TRBV12-4 and TRBJ2-7; TRBD1 might be the D (6 bases). Trimming removed 10 bases from V and 1 base from J, with 14 bases in between. This CDR3 region has 13 residues. Here the CDR3 DNA reads TGTGCCAACCTCACGACAGGTTCCTACGAGCAGTACTTC. Amino acids: CANLTTGSYEQYF.

The chain combines TRBV7-9 with TRBJ1-5; D remains unclear. Germline CDR1 is SEHNR and CDR2 is FQNEAQ (reference sequence). V was shortened by 1 base and J by 2 bases, with 9 bases between the two germline ends. This CDR3 region has 15 residues. CDR3 bases: TGTGCCAGCAGCTTAGAGGGTTTTGGCAATCAGCCCCAGCATTTT. Protein product: CASSLEGFGNQPQHF.

The chain carries TRBV25-1 and TRBJ1-6, with D possibly being TRBD1 (5 bases). Germline V lookup: CDR1 MGHDK, CDR2 SYGVNS. The CDR3 loop spans 16 amino acids. V was trimmed by 2 bases and J by 8 bases, leaving 16 bases between them. The CDR3 sequence is CASSETTGPVDSPLHF. The CDR3 nucleotides are TGTGCCAGCAGTGAAACCACAGGCCCGGTGGATTCACCCCTCCACTTT.

V usage is TRBV24-1 and J usage is TRBJ2-7, with 9 bases fitting TRBD1. The CDR3 has 14 residues. Germline trimming cut 5 bases from V and 5 bases from J; bases unmatched to any gene: 6. Germline-derived CDR1 and CDR2 are KGHDR and SFDVKD. CDR3 DNA: TGTGCCACCAGTGTTTCGGGACAGGGCGACGAGCAGTACTTC. It specifies CATSVSGQGDEQYF.

This clone was detected only once. V and J are TRBV7-9 and TRBJ2-1; 7 bases fit TRBD1. The CDR3 runs to 13 residues. In germline, CDR1 is SEHNR, CDR2 FQNEAQ (reference sequence). V gave up 5 bases and J gave up 4 bases; unmatched junction bases: 2. The CDR3 here is CASSVDRYNEQFF. CDR3 bases: TGTGCCAGCAGCGTGGACAGGTACAATGAGCAGTTCTTC.

This clone has a handful of counts. This rearrangement joins TRBV4-3 to TRBJ1-6; no reliable D call. In germline, CDR1 is LGHNA, CDR2 YSLEER. The CDR3 is 15 amino acids. V was shortened by 1 base and J by 0 bases, with 4 bases between the two germline ends. The CDR3 sequence: CASSQVNSYNSPLHF. The CDR3 bases are TGCGCCAGCAGCCAAGTGAACTCCTATAATTCACCCCTCCACTTT.

CDR3 in amino acids: CASSLQGGNQPQHF. DNA of the CDR3: TGTGCCAGCTCGCTCCAGGGAGGCAATCAGCCCCAGCATTTT. The J gene is TRBJ1-5, the V gene TRBV18; D perhaps matches TRBD1 (5 bases). This CDR3 is built from 14 residues. Germline lookup yields CDR1 KGHSH and CDR2 LQKENI. Trimming stripped 6 bases from V and 2 bases from J, with 11 bases between.

The chain carries TRBV20-1 and TRBJ1-2; no definite D call. The CDR3 runs to 11 residues. V dropped 5 bases and J dropped 8 bases, with 12 bases sitting between them. Germline CDR1 and CDR2: DFQATT and SNEGSKA (reference sequence). The CDR3 bases are TGCAGTGCTCTGGGAGAAGGGGGCTACACCTTC. It specifies CSALGEGGYTF.

V and J are TRBV4-1 and TRBJ2-2; 14 nucleotides agree with TRBD2. The V gene end was trimmed by 1 base and the J gene end by 0 bases; junction bases not matched to a gene: 7. Germline V gene sequence: CDR1 MGHRA, CDR2 YSYEKL. This CDR3 has 20 residues. CDR3 sequence: CASSQVGLAGARPNTGELFF. The CDR3 DNA sequence: TGCGCCAGCAGCCAAGTGGGACTAGCGGGGGCCAGACCGAACACCGGGGAGCTGTTTTTT.

The V gene is TRBV2, the J gene TRBJ1-5, with D tentatively TRBD1 (6 bases). The ends were cut back, 6 bases at V and 6 bases at J, with 15 bases in the middle. CDR3 length: 14 residues. Germline loops: CDR1 SNHLY, CDR2 FYNNEI. This chain's CDR3 is CASRPGQSGQPQHF. The CDR3 nucleotides read TGTGCCAGCAGACCTGGACAGTCGGGTCAGCCCCAGCATTTT.

The chain carries TRBV18 and TRBJ2-3, with a tentative D call TRBD2 (6 bases). Germline lookup yields CDR1 KGHSH and CDR2 LQKENI. Between the trimmed V and J ends, which lost 3 bases and 4 bases, there was a span of 14 bases. The CDR3 consists of 15 residues. The DNA for the CDR3 is TGTGCCAGCTCACCGGGCGGGAATCGAGCAGATACGCAGTATTTT. This translates into CASSPGGNRADTQYF. Full variable domain (outside the CDR3, taken from reference TRBV18 and TRBJ2-3): NAGVMQNPRHLVRRRGQEARLRCSPMKGHSHVYWYRQLPEEGLKFMVYLQKENIIDESGMPKERFSAEFPKEGPSILRIQQVVRGDSAAYFCASSPGGNRADTQYFGPGTRLTVL.

This clone was detected a few times. The chain joins TRBV7-8 to TRBJ2-1; D is undetermined. CDR1 and CDR2 from the germline V gene are SGHVS and FQNEAQ. This CDR3 region has 17 residues. Trimming stripped 1 base from V and 2 bases from J, with 15 bases between. The CDR3 DNA reads TGTGCCAGCAGCTTAGGATTTAGCCAGGAGACCTACAATGAGCAGTTCTTC. Translated: CASSLGFSQETYNEQFF.

The chain links TRBV6-1 to TRBJ2-7, with unresolved D. V was cut by 7 bases and J by 0 bases, with 19 bases left in between. The CDR3 length is 16 residues. CDR1 MNHNS and CDR2 SASEGT come from the germline V gene. The DNA of the CDR3 is TGTGCCAGCACTGACCGGGCTCCCCAGAGCTCCTACGAGCAGTACTTC. This gives the protein CASTDRAPQSSYEQYF.

The chain is built from TRBV6-2 or TRBV6-3 and TRBJ2-1; 10 bases match TRBD2. This CDR3 is 18 amino acids long. The V gene's germline CDR1 is MNHEY and CDR2 SVGEGT. V shed 6 bases, J shed 3 bases, and the junction held 14 bases outside the gene matches. The CDR3 DNA sequence: TGTGCCAGCAGCACTGGGGGCCTTAGCGGGAGGATCTACAATGAGCAGTTCTTC. This sequence encodes CASSTGGLSGRIYNEQFF.

In this sample, this clone turned up once. The rearrangement links TRBV19 to TRBJ1-5; D possibly corresponds to TRBD1 (5 bases). Germline CDR1 reads LNHDA; CDR2 reads SQIVND (reference sequence). The CDR3 covers 16 residues. V was clipped by 5 bases and J by 1 base, with 15 bases between them. In nucleotides, the CDR3 is TGTGCCAGTAGTTCCTTTTACCGGGACAGCAATCAGCCCCAGCATTTT. This codes for CASSSFYRDSNQPQHF.

The rearrangement uses TRBV10-3 and TRBJ1-3; 8 bases line up with TRBD1. V shed 3 bases and J 0 bases; nucleotides not matched to a gene: 4. Looked up from germline, CDR1 is ENHRY and CDR2 is SYGVKD. This CDR3 has 16 residues. Here the CDR3 reads CAISDRGTGSGNTIYF. The CDR3 bases are TGTGCCATCAGTGATCGGGGGACAGGCTCTGGAAACACCATATATTTT.

CDR3 in DNA: TGTGCCAGCAGCCCGCGTTACAGGGAGGCTTACGAGCAGTACTTC. As protein: CASSPRYREAYEQYF. This rearrangement joins TRBV7-8 to TRBJ2-7, with D tentatively TRBD1 or TRBD2 (6 bases each). There are 15 residues in the CDR3. Germline V lookup: CDR1 SGHVS, CDR2 FQNEAQ. V was trimmed by 5 bases and J by 4 bases, leaving 18 bases between them.

This clone was counted a single time. CDR3 in amino acids: CASSPRGGYTF. CDR3 sequence (DNA): TGTGCCAGCAGTCCGAGAGGAGGCTACACCTTC. The chain uses TRBV28 and TRBJ1-2; unclear D gene. Trimming took off 5 bases at V and 8 bases at J, with 9 bases between the two ends. The CDR3 runs to 11 residues. Germline V CDR1 and CDR2: MDHEN, SYDVKM.